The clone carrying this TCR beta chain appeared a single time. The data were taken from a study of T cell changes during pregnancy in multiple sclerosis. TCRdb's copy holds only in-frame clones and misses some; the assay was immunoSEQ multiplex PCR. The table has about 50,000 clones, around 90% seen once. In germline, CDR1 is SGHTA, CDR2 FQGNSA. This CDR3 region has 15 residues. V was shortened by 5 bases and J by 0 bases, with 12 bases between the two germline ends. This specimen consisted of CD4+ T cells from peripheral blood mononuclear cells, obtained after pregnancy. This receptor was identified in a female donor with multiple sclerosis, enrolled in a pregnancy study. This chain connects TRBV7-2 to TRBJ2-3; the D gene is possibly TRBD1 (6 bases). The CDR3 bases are TGTGCCAGCAGCGAACAGGGACGTAGCACAGATACGCAGTATTTT. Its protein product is CASSEQGRSTDTQYF.